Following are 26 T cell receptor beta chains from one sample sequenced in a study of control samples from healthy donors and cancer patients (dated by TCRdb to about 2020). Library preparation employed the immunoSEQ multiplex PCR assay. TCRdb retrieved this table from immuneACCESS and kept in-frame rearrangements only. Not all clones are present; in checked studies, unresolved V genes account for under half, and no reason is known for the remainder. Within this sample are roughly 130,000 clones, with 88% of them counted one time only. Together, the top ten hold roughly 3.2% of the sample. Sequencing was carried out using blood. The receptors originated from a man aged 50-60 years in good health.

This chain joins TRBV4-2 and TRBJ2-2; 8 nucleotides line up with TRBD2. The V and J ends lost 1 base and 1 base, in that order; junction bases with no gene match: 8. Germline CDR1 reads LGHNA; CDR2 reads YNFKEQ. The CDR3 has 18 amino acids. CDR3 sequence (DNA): TGTGCCAGCAGCCAAGGTTTTCGGGGGGGAAAGAACACCGGGGAGCTGTTTTTT. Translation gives CASSQGFRGGKNTGELFF.

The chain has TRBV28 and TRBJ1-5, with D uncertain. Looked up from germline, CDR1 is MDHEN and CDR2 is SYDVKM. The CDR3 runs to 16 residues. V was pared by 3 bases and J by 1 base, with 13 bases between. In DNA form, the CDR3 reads TGTGCCAGCAGTTTCGTCGGGGTAAGGAGCAATCAGCCCCAGCATTTT. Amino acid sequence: CASSFVGVRSNQPQHF.

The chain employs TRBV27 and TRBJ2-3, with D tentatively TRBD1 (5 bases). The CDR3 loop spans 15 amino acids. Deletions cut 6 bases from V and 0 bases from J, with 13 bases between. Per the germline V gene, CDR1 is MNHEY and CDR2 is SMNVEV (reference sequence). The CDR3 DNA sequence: TGTGCCAGCAGCTTGGGGCAGGGAAGCACAGATACGCAGTATTTT. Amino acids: CASSLGQGSTDTQYF.

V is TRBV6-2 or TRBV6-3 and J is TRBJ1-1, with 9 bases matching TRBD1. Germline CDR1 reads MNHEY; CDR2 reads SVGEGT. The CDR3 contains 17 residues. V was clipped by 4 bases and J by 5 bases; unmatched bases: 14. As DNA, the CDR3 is TGTGCCAGCAGTTCGGACAGGGGATACCTCAAGAAAACTGAAGCTTTCTTT. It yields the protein CASSSDRGYLKKTEAFF.

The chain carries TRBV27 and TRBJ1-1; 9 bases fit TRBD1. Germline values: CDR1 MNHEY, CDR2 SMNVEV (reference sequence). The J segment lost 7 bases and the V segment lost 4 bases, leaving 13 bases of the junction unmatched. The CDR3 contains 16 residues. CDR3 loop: CASSSNRGRGVSEAFF. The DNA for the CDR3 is TGTGCCAGCAGTTCCAACAGGGGGCGCGGGGTAAGTGAAGCTTTCTTT.

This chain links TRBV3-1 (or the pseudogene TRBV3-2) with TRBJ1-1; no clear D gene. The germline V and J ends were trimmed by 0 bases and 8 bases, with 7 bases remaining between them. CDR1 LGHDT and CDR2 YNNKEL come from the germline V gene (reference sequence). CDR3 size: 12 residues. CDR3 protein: CASSQDRLEAFF. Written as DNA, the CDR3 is TGTGCCAGCAGCCAAGATCGGCTGGAAGCTTTCTTT.

The CDR3 coding sequence is TGTGCCAGCAGCTTGGGACAGGGTCCGGACATTCAGTACTTC. This gives the protein CASSLGQGPDIQYF. J is TRBJ2-4 and V is TRBV5-5, with 7 bases aligning to TRBD1. Trimming at V came to 0 bases and at J to 8 bases, leaving 5 bases not matched to a gene. CDR1 and CDR2 (germline): SGHKS, YYEKEE (reference sequence). The CDR3 covers 14 residues.

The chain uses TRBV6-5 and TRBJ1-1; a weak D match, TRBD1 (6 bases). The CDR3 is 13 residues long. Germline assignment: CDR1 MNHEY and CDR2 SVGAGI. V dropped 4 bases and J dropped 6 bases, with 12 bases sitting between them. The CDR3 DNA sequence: TGTGCCAGCAGTTCGTACAGGGACCCTGAAGCTTTCTTT. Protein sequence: CASSSYRDPEAFF.

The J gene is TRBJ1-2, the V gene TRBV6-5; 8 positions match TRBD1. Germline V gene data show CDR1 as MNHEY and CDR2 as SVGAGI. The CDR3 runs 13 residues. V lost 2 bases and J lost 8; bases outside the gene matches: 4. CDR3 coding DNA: TGTGCCAGCAGTTACGACAGGGGATACGGCTACACCTTC. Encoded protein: CASSYDRGYGYTF.

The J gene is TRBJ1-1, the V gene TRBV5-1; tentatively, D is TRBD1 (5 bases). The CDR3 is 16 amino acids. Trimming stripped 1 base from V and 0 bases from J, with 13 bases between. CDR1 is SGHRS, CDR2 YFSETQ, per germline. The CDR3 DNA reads TGCGCCAGCAGCTTGTATCCAGGGCAAATGAACACTGAAGCTTTCTTT. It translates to CASSLYPGQMNTEAFF. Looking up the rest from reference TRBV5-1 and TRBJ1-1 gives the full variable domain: KAGVTQTPRYLIKTRGQQVTLSCSPISGHRSVSWYQQTPGQGLQFLFEYFSETQRNKGNFPGRFSGRQFSNSRSEMNVSTLELGDSALYLCASSLYPGQMNTEAFFGQGTRLTVV.

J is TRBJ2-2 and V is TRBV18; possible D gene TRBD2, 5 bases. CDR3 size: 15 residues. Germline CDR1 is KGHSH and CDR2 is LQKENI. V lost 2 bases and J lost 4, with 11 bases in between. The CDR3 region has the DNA TGTGCCAGCTCACCAGGCGGGTTAAGCACCGGGGAGCTGTTTTTT. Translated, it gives CASSPGGLSTGELFF.

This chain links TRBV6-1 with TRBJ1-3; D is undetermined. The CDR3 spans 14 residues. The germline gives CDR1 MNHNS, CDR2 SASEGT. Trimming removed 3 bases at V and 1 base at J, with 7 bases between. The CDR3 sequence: CASSDPPSGNTIYF. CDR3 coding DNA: TGTGCCAGCAGTGACCCTCCGTCTGGAAACACCATATATTTT.

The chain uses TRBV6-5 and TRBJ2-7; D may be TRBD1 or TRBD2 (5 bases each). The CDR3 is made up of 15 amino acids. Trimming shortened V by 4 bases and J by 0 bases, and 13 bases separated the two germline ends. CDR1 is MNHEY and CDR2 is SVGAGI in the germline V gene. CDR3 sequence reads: CASSSMGPGSYEQYF. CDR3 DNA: TGTGCCAGCAGTTCCATGGGACCCGGCTCCTACGAGCAGTACTTC.

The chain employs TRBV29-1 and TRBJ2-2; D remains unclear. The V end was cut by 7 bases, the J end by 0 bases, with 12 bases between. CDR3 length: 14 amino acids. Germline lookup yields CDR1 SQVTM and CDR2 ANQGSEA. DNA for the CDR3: TGCAGCGCAGAACCCTTTGCGAACACCGGGGAGCTGTTTTTT. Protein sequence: CSAEPFANTGELFF.

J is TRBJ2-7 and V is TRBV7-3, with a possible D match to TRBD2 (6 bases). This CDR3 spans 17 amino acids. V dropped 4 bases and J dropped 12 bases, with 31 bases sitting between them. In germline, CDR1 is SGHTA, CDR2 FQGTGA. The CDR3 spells CASSSEGGIEPPLRAYF. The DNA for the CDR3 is TGTGCCAGCAGCTCGGAGGGTGGGATAGAACCCCCTCTACGAGCGTACTTC.

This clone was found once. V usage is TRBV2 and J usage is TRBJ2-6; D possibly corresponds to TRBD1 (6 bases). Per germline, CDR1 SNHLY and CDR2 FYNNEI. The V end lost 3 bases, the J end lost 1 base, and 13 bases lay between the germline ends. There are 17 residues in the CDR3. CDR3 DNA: TGTGCCAGCAGTGACCTCTTAACAGGGTCTGGGGCCAACGTCCTGACTTTC. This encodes CASSDLLTGSGANVLTF.

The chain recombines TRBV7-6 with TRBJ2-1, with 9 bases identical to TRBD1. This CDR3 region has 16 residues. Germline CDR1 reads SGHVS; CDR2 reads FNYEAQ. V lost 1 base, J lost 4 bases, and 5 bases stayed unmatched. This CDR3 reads CASSLGGTGQYNEQFF. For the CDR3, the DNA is TGTGCCAGCAGCTTAGGCGGGACAGGGCAATACAATGAGCAGTTCTTC.

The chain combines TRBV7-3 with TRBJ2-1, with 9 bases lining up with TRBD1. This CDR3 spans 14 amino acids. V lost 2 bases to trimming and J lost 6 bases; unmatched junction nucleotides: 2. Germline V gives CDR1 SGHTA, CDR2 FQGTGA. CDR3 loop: CASSLDRGVNEQFF. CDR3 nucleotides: TGTGCCAGCAGCTTAGACAGGGGGGTCAATGAGCAGTTCTTC. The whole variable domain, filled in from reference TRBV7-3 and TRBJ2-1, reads GAGVSQTPSNKVTEKGKYVELRCDPISGHTALYWYRQSLGQGPEFLIYFQGTGAADDSGLPNDRFFAVRPEGSVSTLKIQRTERGDSAVYLCASSLDRGVNEQFFGPGTRLTVL.

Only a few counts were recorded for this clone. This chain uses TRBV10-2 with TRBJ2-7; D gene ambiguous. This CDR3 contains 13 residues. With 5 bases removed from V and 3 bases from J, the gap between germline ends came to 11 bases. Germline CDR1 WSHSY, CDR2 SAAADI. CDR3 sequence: CASSSNGGYEQYF. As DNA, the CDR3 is TGCGCCAGCAGTAGTAACGGCGGCTACGAGCAGTACTTC.

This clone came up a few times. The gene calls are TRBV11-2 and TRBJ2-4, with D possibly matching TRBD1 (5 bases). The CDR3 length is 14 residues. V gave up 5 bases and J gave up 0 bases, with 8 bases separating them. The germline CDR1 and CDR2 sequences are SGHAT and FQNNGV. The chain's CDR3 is CASSQGEAKNIQYF. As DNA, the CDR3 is TGTGCCAGCAGCCAAGGGGAAGCCAAAAACATTCAGTACTTC.

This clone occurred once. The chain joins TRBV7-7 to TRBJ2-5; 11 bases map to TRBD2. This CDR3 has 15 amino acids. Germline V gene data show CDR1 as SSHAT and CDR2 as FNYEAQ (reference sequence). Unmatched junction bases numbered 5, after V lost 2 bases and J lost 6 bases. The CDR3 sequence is CASSLIAGGRQTQYF. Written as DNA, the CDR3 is TGTGCCAGCAGCTTAATAGCGGGGGGGCGACAGACCCAGTACTTC.

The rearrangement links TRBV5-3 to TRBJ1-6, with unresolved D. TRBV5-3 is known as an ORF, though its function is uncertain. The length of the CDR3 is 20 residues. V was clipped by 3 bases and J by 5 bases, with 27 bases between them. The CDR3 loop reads CARSSKIDRYCFRNNSPLHF. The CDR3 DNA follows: TGTGCCAGAAGCTCGAAAATTGACCGATACTGTTTCCGAAATAATTCACCCCTCCACTTT.

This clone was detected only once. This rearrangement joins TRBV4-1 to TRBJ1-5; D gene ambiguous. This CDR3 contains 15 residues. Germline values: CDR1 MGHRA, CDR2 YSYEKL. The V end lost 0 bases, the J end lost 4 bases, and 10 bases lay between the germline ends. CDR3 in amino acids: CASSQDSGLNQPQHF. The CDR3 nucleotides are TGCGCCAGCAGCCAAGATAGCGGTTTGAATCAGCCCCAGCATTTT.

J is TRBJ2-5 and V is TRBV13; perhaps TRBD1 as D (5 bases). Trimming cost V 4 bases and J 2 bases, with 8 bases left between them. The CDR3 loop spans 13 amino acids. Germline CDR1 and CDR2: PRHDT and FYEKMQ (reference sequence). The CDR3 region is CASSWTRQETQYF. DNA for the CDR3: TGTGCCAGCAGCTGGACACGTCAAGAGACCCAGTACTTC.

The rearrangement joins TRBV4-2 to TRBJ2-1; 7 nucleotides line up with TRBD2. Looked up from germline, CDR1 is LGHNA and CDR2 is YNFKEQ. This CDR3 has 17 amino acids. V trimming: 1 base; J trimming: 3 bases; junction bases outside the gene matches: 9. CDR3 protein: CASSQAPGSGDYNEQFF. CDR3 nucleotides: TGTGCCAGCAGCCAAGCTCCCGGCAGCGGGGACTACAATGAGCAGTTCTTC.

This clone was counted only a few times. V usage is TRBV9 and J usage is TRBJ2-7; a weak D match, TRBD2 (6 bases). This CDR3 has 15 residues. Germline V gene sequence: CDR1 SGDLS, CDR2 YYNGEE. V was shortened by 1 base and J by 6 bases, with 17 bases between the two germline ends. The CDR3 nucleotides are TGTGCCAGCAGCGTATCTGGGACTCCTACTAGCGAGCAGTACTTC. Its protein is CASSVSGTPTSEQYF.